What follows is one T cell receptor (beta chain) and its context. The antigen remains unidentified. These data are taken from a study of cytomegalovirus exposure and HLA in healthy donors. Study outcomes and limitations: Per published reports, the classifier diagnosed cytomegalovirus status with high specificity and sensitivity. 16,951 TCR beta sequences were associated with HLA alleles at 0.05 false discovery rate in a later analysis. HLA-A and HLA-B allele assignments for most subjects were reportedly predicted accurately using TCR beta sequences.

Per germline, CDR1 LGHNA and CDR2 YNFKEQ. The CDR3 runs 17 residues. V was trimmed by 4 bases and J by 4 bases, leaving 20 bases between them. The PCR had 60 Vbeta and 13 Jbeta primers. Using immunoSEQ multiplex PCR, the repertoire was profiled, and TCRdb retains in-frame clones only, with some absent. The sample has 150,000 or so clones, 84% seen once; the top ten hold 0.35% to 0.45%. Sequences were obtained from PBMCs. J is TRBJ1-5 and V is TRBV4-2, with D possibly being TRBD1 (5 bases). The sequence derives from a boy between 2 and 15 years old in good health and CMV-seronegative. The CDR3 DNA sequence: TGTGCCAGCAGCCGCCAACACCAGACAGTAGATAATCAGCCCCAGCATTTT. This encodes CASSRQHQTVDNQPQHF.